The clone carrying this TCR beta chain was observed many times. CDR3 size: 15 residues. V was pared by 8 bases and J by 8 bases, with 11 bases of the junction left unmatched. Germline lookup yields CDR1 SGHRS and CDR2 YFSETQ. This sample is drawn from a study of neurological immune-mediated disorders. TCRdb processed the 5' RACE reads anew with MiXCR; each CDR3 protein has one entry. The table shows some 50,000 distinct CDR3 sequences, with 16% occurring only once. This rearrangement joins TRBV5-1 to TRBJ2-1; 12 bases match TRBD2. Source material: PBMCs. The TCR was taken from a man between 60 and 75 years old in good health. The CDR3, as DNA: TGCGCCAGTAAGTCGACTAGCGGGAGTTTCGATGAGCAGTTCTTC. As protein: CASKSTSGSFDEQFF.